These 20 T cell receptor beta chains came from one sample sequenced in a study of cytomegalovirus exposure and HLA in healthy donors. The PCR had 60 Vbeta and 13 Jbeta primers. Clones were sequenced by immunoSEQ multiplex PCR, and TCRdb holds only the in-frame ones, with some missing. The data contain tens of thousands of clones, 76% of them singletons. What was sequenced was PBMCs. These receptors were obtained from a male donor in good health and CMV-seronegative.

The J gene is TRBJ1-1, the V gene TRBV19; D gene uncertain. Looked up from germline, CDR1 is LNHDA and CDR2 is SQIVND (reference sequence). Trimming stripped 3 bases from V and 2 bases from J, with 7 bases between. The CDR3 spans 13 residues. The CDR3 bases are TGTGCCAGTAGTATTGCACTTAACACTGAAGCTTTCTTT. Translated, it gives CASSIALNTEAFF.

Only a few counts were recorded for this clone. The chain carries TRBV7-8 and TRBJ1-2; no definite D call. CDR3 length: 14 amino acids. Deletions cut 2 bases from V and 5 bases from J, with 12 bases between. The germline V gene has CDR1 SGHVS and CDR2 FQNEAQ. CDR3 in amino acids: CASSLHEAGYGYTF. CDR3 DNA: TGTGCCAGCAGCTTACACGAGGCCGGGTATGGCTACACCTTC. The complete variable domain, with remaining parts taken from reference TRBV7-8 and TRBJ1-2, reads GAGVSQSPRYKVAKRGQDVALRCDPISGHVSLFWYQQALGQGPEFLTYFQNEAQLDKSGLPSDRFFAERPEGSVSTLKIQRTQQEDSAVYLCASSLHEAGYGYTFGSGTRLTVV.

This clone has more than one count but fewer than ten. The chain uses TRBV4-3 and TRBJ2-1; a weak D match, TRBD2 (5 bases). CDR3 length: 16 residues. The V gene lost 0 bases and the J gene lost 4 bases, with 13 bases spanning the gap. Germline assignment: CDR1 LGHNA and CDR2 YSLEER. CDR3 amino acids: CASSQDDGSGYNEQFF. DNA for the CDR3: TGCGCCAGCAGCCAAGATGACGGCAGCGGATACAATGAGCAGTTCTTC.

The genes are TRBV11-2 and TRBJ1-1, with D possibly matching TRBD1 (6 bases). The CDR3 contains 16 residues. V gave up 5 bases and J gave up 6 bases, with 22 bases separating them. CDR1 SGHAT and CDR2 FQNNGV come from the germline V gene. The CDR3 sequence: CASSPEGSGTGSEAFF. The CDR3 DNA follows: TGTGCCAGCAGCCCAGAAGGGTCGGGTACAGGGTCTGAAGCTTTCTTT.

The gene calls are TRBV6-1 and TRBJ1-4; 10 bases line up with TRBD1. The germline V gene encodes CDR1 MNHNS and CDR2 SASEGT. V lost 7 bases, J lost 6 bases, and 5 bases stayed unmatched. This CDR3 region has 14 residues. The CDR3 sequence is CASTEGTGDEKLFF. CDR3 bases: TGTGCCAGCACCGAAGGGACAGGGGATGAAAAACTGTTTTTT.

The chain is built from TRBV27 and TRBJ1-5, with 9 nucleotides matching TRBD1. The CDR3 has 16 amino acids. With 2 bases clipped from V and 4 bases from J, the junction kept 6 bases outside the gene matches. CDR1 is MNHEY and CDR2 is SMNVEV in the germline V gene (reference sequence). The CDR3, as DNA: TGTGCCAGCAGTTTAAAACAGGGGGCAACGAATCAGCCCCAGCATTTT. Protein: CASSLKQGATNQPQHF.

A few counts support this clone. The J gene is TRBJ1-4, the V gene TRBV6-5; TRBD1 is a possible D gene (5 bases). Looked up from germline, CDR1 is MNHEY and CDR2 is SVGAGI. The CDR3 is made up of 13 amino acids. V was clipped by 4 bases and J by 12 bases, with 15 bases between them. The CDR3 loop is CASSSLTKGQLFF. CDR3 DNA: TGTGCCAGCAGTTCCCTGACAAAGGGGCAACTGTTTTTT.

This clone was picked up one time. The chain combines TRBV25-1 with TRBJ2-5, with D hard to call. Trimming took 8 bases from V and 7 from J, leaving 14 bases between them. The CDR3 runs to 12 residues. The germline V gene encodes CDR1 MGHDK and CDR2 SYGVNS. This chain's CDR3 is CASRHPPGTQYF. CDR3 nucleotides: TGTGCCAGCCGACATCCCCCTGGGACCCAGTACTTC.

The chain is built from TRBV4-3 and TRBJ1-4, with 11 nucleotides matching TRBD1. J gave up 8 bases and V 5 bases, and 7 bases lay outside the gene matches. The CDR3 loop spans 15 amino acids. Germline V lookup: CDR1 LGHNA, CDR2 YSLEER. The CDR3 DNA reads as TGCGCCAGCAGCTCAGGGACAGGGGGAAAAGAAAAACTGTTTTTT. It specifies CASSSGTGGKEKLFF.

This clone was recorded once. The chain has TRBV6-5 and TRBJ1-1; possibly TRBD1 for D (6 bases). The length of the CDR3 is 12 residues. The V end was cut by 2 bases, the J end by 8 bases, with 9 bases between. Per germline, CDR1 MNHEY and CDR2 SVGAGI. The CDR3 spells CASSYGGIEAFF. DNA for the CDR3: TGTGCCAGCAGTTACGGGGGCATAGAAGCTTTCTTT.

J is TRBJ2-7 and V is TRBV7-2; tentatively, D is TRBD2 (5 bases). The CDR3 length is 14 residues. Germline V lookup: CDR1 SGHTA, CDR2 FQGNSA. Trimming cost V 5 bases and J 2 bases, with 13 bases left between them. CDR3 DNA sequence: TGTGCCAGCAGCGCCCGAGGAGGAGCCTACGAGCAGTACTTC. It codes for CASSARGGAYEQYF.

The rearrangement uses TRBV9 and TRBJ1-5; unclear D gene. CDR3 size: 13 residues. CDR1 is SGDLS, CDR2 YYNGEE, per germline. V was cut by 4 bases and J by 4 bases, with 9 bases left in between. CDR3 protein: CASSSSTNQPQHF. CDR3 in DNA: TGTGCCAGCAGCTCCTCGACAAATCAGCCCCAGCATTTT.

The J gene is TRBJ2-5, the V gene TRBV6-4; 9 bases fit TRBD2. Germline V CDR1 and CDR2: MRHNA, SNTAGT. This CDR3 region has 18 residues. J gave up 3 bases and V 5 bases, and 16 bases lay outside the gene matches. In DNA, the CDR3 is TGTGCCAGCAGTCCCCTGAGACAGCGGGGGGCCCCAAAAGAGACCCAGTACTTC. Translated: CASSPLRQRGAPKETQYF.

V and J are TRBV19 and TRBJ1-2; 9 nucleotides agree with TRBD1. Trimming removed 5 bases from V and 8 bases from J; junction bases left unmatched: 3. Germline V gene data show CDR1 as LNHDA and CDR2 as SQIVND (reference sequence). This CDR3 contains 12 residues. The DNA of the CDR3 is TGTGCCAGTAGTGCACAGGGGGCGGGCTACACCTTC. Translating it yields CASSAQGAGYTF. Together with reference TRBV19 and TRBJ1-2, the CDR3 gives the full variable domain: DGGITQSPKYLFRKEGQNVTLSCEQNLNHDAMYWYRQDPGQGLRLIYYSQIVNDFQKGDIAEGYSVSREKKESFPLTVTSAQKNPTAFYLCASSAQGAGYTFGSGTRLTVV.

Only a few counts were recorded for this clone. The chain carries TRBV5-1 and TRBJ2-5, with 11 nucleotides matching TRBD2. The germline V gene encodes CDR1 SGHRS and CDR2 YFSETQ. V lost 4 bases to trimming and J lost 3 bases; unmatched junction nucleotides: 5. This CDR3 is 15 amino acids long. The CDR3 bases are TGCGCCAGCAGCCAGGGACTAGCGGATAAAGAGACCCAGTACTTC. The encoded protein is CASSQGLADKETQYF.

The rearrangement joins TRBV9 to TRBJ1-2; the match to TRBD1 covers 7 bases. The CDR3 length is 15 residues. From germline, CDR1 is SGDLS and CDR2 YYNGEE. With V trimmed by 0 bases and J by 4 bases, 6 bases remained unmatched. CDR3 DNA sequence: TGTGCCAGCAGCGTAGGTGAAAAGGGGGCCTATGGCTACACCTTC. Its translation is CASSVGEKGAYGYTF.

The rearrangement joins TRBV28 to TRBJ2-7; 9 bases map to TRBD2. Trimming at V came to 6 bases and at J to 2 bases, leaving 5 bases not matched to a gene. The CDR3 is 14 residues long. Germline loops: CDR1 MDHEN, CDR2 SYDVKM. CDR3 sequence (DNA): TGTGCCAGCAGGGTAGCGGGAGTTGCCTACGAGCAGTACTTC. This translates into CASRVAGVAYEQYF.

This chain joins TRBV19 and TRBJ1-6; 8 positions match TRBD1. The CDR3 spans 21 residues. Trimming took 4 bases from V and 5 from J; bases not matched to a gene: 22. Germline lookup yields CDR1 LNHDA and CDR2 SQIVND (reference sequence). This CDR3 is CASSTENGQGLSIRNNSPLHF. For the CDR3, the DNA is TGTGCCAGTAGTACCGAGAATGGACAGGGTTTGTCCATACGGAATAATTCACCCCTCCACTTT.

The rearrangement joins TRBV6-1 to TRBJ2-5, with D uncertain. The assigned J gene may be wrong: the sequence end matches TRBJ2-7 better. The length of the CDR3 is 13 residues. Looked up from germline, CDR1 is MNHNS and CDR2 is SASEGT. CDR3 sequence (DNA): TGTGCCAGCAGACCCGACACAGCCTACGAGCAGTACTTC. As protein: CASRPDTAYEQYF.

This clone was seen just once. This chain connects TRBV5-1 to TRBJ1-2; TRBD1 matches at 7 bases. V lost 2 bases, J lost 4 bases, and 11 bases stayed unmatched. The V gene's germline CDR1 is SGHRS and CDR2 YFSETQ. The CDR3 is 16 amino acids. The CDR3 loop is CASSLLVGTDIYGYTF. In nucleotides, the CDR3 is TGCGCCAGCAGCTTACTAGTAGGGACAGATATCTATGGCTACACCTTC. The whole variable domain, remainder taken from reference TRBV5-1 and TRBJ1-2, is KAGVTQTPRYLIKTRGQQVTLSCSPISGHRSVSWYQQTPGQGLQFLFEYFSETQRNKGNFPGRFSGRQFSNSRSEMNVSTLELGDSALYLCASSLLVGTDIYGYTFGSGTRLTVV.